What follows describes a single T cell receptor beta chain. The antigen is unknown. Repertoires were generated with immunoSEQ multiplex PCR, while TCRdb's copy carries only in-frame clones and drops some. The data hold around 99,000 clones, with 88% observed a single time. The V gene end was trimmed by 0 bases and the J gene end by 8 bases; junction bases not matched to a gene: 13. There are 17 residues in the CDR3. Looked up from germline, CDR1 is WNHNN and CDR2 is SYGVQD (reference sequence). These data originate in a study of identifying expanded T cells in peripheral blood. Study-wide results and caveats: Differentially abundant clones: roughly 1.2 between replicates, 16.4 at around 14 days, 19 to 20 at four.

Collection occurred without any documented infections or immune events in donors. The sequencing sample was made of blood. The source of this sequence is a person aged 18 to 69 in good health. The V gene is TRBV10-1, the J gene TRBJ2-3; 8 bases match TRBD1. The CDR3 coding sequence is TGCGCCAGCAGTGAGTCCCCGGACAGGGTCCCAGGTGTTACGCAGTATTTT. This gives the protein CASSESPDRVPGVTQYF.